These 21 T cell receptor beta chains came from one sample sequenced in a study of cytomegalovirus exposure and HLA in healthy donors. Primers for the PCR totalled 60 Vbeta and 13 Jbeta. Repertoires were generated with immunoSEQ multiplex PCR, while TCRdb's copy carries only in-frame clones and drops some. The data show 120,000 or so clones, with about three quarters seen just once and roughly 5.9% held by the top ten. The sample taken for sequencing was PBMCs. Source of these receptors: a woman between 40 and 55 years old in good health and CMV-seronegative.

This chain links TRBV5-1 with TRBJ2-3, with 9 bases matching TRBD2. J gave up 2 bases and V 0 bases, and 4 bases lay outside the gene matches. The CDR3 spans 16 residues. Germline CDR1 is SGHRS and CDR2 is YFSETQ. The CDR3: CASSLGVAGATDTQYF. In nucleotides, the CDR3 is TGCGCCAGCAGCTTGGGAGTAGCGGGAGCCACAGATACGCAGTATTTT.

This clone was seen just once. The chain links TRBV6-1 to TRBJ2-1, with D tentatively TRBD2 (5 bases). The germline V gene has CDR1 MNHNS and CDR2 SASEGT. V was trimmed by 5 bases and J by 15 bases, leaving 17 bases between them. The CDR3 is 12 amino acids. The CDR3 here is CASSLSERVGFF. DNA for the CDR3: TGTGCCAGCAGTCTTTCGGAGAGGGTAGGGTTCTTC.

The CDR3 bases are TGTGCCAGCAGCTTAAGCCCGACAGGGGAAGGCTACACCTTC. It translates to CASSLSPTGEGYTF. V is TRBV7-3 and J is TRBJ1-2, with 8 bases lining up with TRBD1. V dropped 1 base and J dropped 8; count of bases not matched to a gene: 6. CDR1 and CDR2 from the germline V gene are SGHTA and FQGTGA. This CDR3 contains 14 residues.

This clone has only a few counts. The rearrangement links TRBV10-3 to TRBJ2-1, with D unclear. Trimming left V 2 bases short and J 4 bases short, with 6 bases between. This CDR3 has 13 residues. CDR1 and CDR2 from the germline V gene are ENHRY and SYGVKD. CDR3 in DNA: TGTGCCATCAGTGAGCTCTCTTACAATGAGCAGTTCTTC. Encoded protein: CAISELSYNEQFF.

The chain employs TRBV10-3 and TRBJ2-2; D not certain. Germline V CDR1 and CDR2: ENHRY, SYGVKD. Trimming left V 4 bases short and J 1 base short, with 10 bases between. The length of the CDR3 is 15 residues. The CDR3 spells CAISGAGGNTGELFF. The CDR3 DNA is TGTGCCATCAGTGGTGCCGGTGGGAACACCGGGGAGCTGTTTTTT.

V is TRBV7-2 and J is TRBJ2-7; 9 bases agree with TRBD1. Germline V lookup: CDR1 SGHTA, CDR2 FQGNSA. This CDR3 is built from 15 residues. V trimming: 3 bases; J trimming: 1 base; junction bases outside the gene matches: 4. The CDR3 coding sequence is TGTGCCAGCAGCTTCGGGACAGGGCTATCCTACGAGCAGTACTTC. This sequence encodes CASSFGTGLSYEQYF.

The chain combines TRBV20-1 with TRBJ1-6; D gene ambiguous. There are 11 residues in the CDR3. Germline CDR1 and CDR2: DFQATT and SNEGSKA (reference sequence). V lost 5 bases and J 10 bases, leaving 9 bases between the germline ends. The CDR3 is CSAERGSPLHF. The CDR3 coding sequence is TGCAGTGCTGAGAGAGGGTCACCCCTCCACTTT.

This clone was recorded once. The CDR3 DNA reads TGTGCCAGCAGTACATCTGGGGGACAGGGGATTTATGGCTACACCTTC. It translates to CASSTSGGQGIYGYTF. V usage is TRBV28 and J usage is TRBJ1-2; 10 bases fit TRBD1. Germline trimming cut 5 bases from V and 5 bases from J; bases unmatched to any gene: 11. The CDR3 contains 16 residues. Germline assignment: CDR1 MDHEN and CDR2 SYDVKM.

This clone was detected a few times. The chain is built from TRBV19 and TRBJ2-7; D call uncertain. This CDR3 is 14 amino acids long. Trimming removed 1 base at V and 2 bases at J, with 9 bases between. CDR1 is LNHDA, CDR2 SQIVND, per germline (reference sequence). CDR3 in DNA: TGTGCCAGTAGTATAGGCGCAGGCCCCTACGAGCAGTACTTC. This translates into CASSIGAGPYEQYF. The full variable domain, completed using reference TRBV19 and TRBJ2-7, is DGGITQSPKYLFRKEGQNVTLSCEQNLNHDAMYWYRQDPGQGLRLIYYSQIVNDFQKGDIAEGYSVSREKKESFPLTVTSAQKNPTAFYLCASSIGAGPYEQYFGPGTRLTVT.

This clone turned up a few times. The gene calls are TRBV11-3 and TRBJ2-1, with D maybe TRBD2 (7 bases). This CDR3 region has 18 residues. With 1 base removed from V and 0 bases from J, the gap between germline ends came to 16 bases. The germline V gene encodes CDR1 SGHNT and CDR2 YENEEA. In nucleotides, the CDR3 is TGTGCCAGCAGCTTAGGAGGAGCGGGACAAAGCTCCTACAATGAGCAGTTCTTC. Protein: CASSLGGAGQSSYNEQFF.

V gene TRBV5-1 combines with J gene TRBJ2-7; TRBD1 matches at 7 bases. CDR1 is SGHRS, CDR2 YFSETQ, per germline. The CDR3 length is 15 residues. V shed 3 bases, J shed 2 bases, and the junction held 8 bases outside the gene matches. For the CDR3, the DNA is TGCGCCAGCAGCTCGACACGGACAGGAACCTACGAGCAGTACTTC. It is translated as CASSSTRTGTYEQYF.

This clone was counted a single time. The rearrangement links TRBV7-3 to TRBJ1-4; D unclear. The CDR3 has 18 residues. Trimming removed 6 bases from V and 4 bases from J, with 24 bases in between. The germline CDR1 and CDR2 sequences are SGHTA and FQGTGA. CDR3 in amino acids: CASRPHLGAWQHNEKLFF. DNA for the CDR3: TGTGCCAGCAGACCCCACCTCGGAGCGTGGCAGCATAATGAAAAACTGTTTTTT.

The chain combines TRBV6-6 with TRBJ2-7; 11 bases map to TRBD2. The junction had 6 bases not matched to a gene; V was cut back by 6 bases and J by 2 bases. The CDR3 has 15 residues. Germline CDR1 MNHNY, CDR2 SVGAGI (reference sequence). CDR3 residues: CASSRGTSGTYEQYF. CDR3 sequence (DNA): TGTGCCAGCAGCCGCGGGACTAGCGGAACCTACGAGCAGTACTTC.

J is TRBJ2-3 and V is TRBV2, with TRBD2 matching over 16 bases. The V gene end was trimmed by 8 bases and the J gene end by 9 bases; junction bases not matched to a gene: 2. Germline loops: CDR1 SNHLY, CDR2 FYNNEI. The CDR3 is 13 residues long. CDR3 sequence reads: CASGTSGRGTQYF. CDR3 nucleotide sequence: TGTGCCAGCGGGACTAGCGGGAGGGGGACGCAGTATTTT.

The chain has TRBV10-2 and TRBJ2-1; TRBD2 might be the D (6 bases). V gave up 5 bases and J gave up 9 bases, with 14 bases separating them. The CDR3 contains 13 residues. Germline CDR1 WSHSY, CDR2 SAAADI. The CDR3: CASSNRRDPEQFF. Written as DNA, the CDR3 is TGCGCCAGCAGTAACCGGCGGGATCCTGAGCAGTTCTTC.

The rearrangement joins TRBV9 to TRBJ2-7; 9 bases line up with TRBD2. The CDR3 totals 18 residues. The germline V gene encodes CDR1 SGDLS and CDR2 YYNGEE. The V and J ends lost 2 bases and 0 bases, in that order; junction bases with no gene match: 12. The CDR3 nucleotides read TGTGCCAGCAGCGTGGGGGCTAGCGGGAACTACTACTCCTACGAGCAGTACTTC. This translates into CASSVGASGNYYSYEQYF.

The rearrangement links TRBV18 to TRBJ1-4; a possible D gene is TRBD1 (6 bases). V was clipped by 4 bases and J by 2 bases, with 11 bases between them. This CDR3 contains 15 residues. The germline V gene has CDR1 KGHSH and CDR2 LQKENI. The CDR3 spells CASSRNRATNEKLFF. The CDR3 region has the DNA TGTGCCAGCTCACGTAACAGGGCGACTAATGAAAAACTGTTTTTT.

This chain links TRBV20-1 with TRBJ2-5; D gene uncertain. Germline V gene sequence: CDR1 DFQATT, CDR2 SNEGSKA (reference sequence). The CDR3 runs 11 residues. V lost 0 bases and J 5 bases, leaving 4 bases between the germline ends. This CDR3 is CSAREEETQYF. The CDR3 bases are TGCAGTGCTAGAGAAGAGGAGACCCAGTACTTC.

This clone was seen a few times. V is TRBV11-2 and J is TRBJ2-7; TRBD1 matches at 7 bases. The CDR3 contains 15 residues. The V gene end was trimmed by 8 bases and the J gene end by 0 bases; junction bases not matched to a gene: 10. Germline lookup yields CDR1 SGHAT and CDR2 FQNNGV. The CDR3 reads CASGTGTDPSYEQYF. CDR3 in DNA: TGTGCCAGCGGCACCGGGACAGACCCCTCCTACGAGCAGTACTTC.

V gene TRBV10-3 combines with J gene TRBJ2-3; 10 positions agree with TRBD2. In germline, CDR1 is ENHRY, CDR2 SYGVKD. Unmatched junction bases numbered 11, after V lost 10 bases and J lost 4 bases. CDR3 length: 15 residues. The CDR3 DNA is TGTGCCACTAGCGGAGCGGGAGGGTCTGCAGATACGCAGTATTTT. Translated: CATSGAGGSADTQYF.

V gene TRBV21-1 combines with J gene TRBJ2-1; the DNA was not compared with TRBD1, the D call given in the table. TRBV21-1 is tagged as a pseudogene. CDR3 length equals 19 residues. The CDR3 protein is CASSKMVSWATSSYNEQFF. CDR3 DNA sequence: TGTGCCAGCAGCAAAATGGTCTCGTGGGCGACCAGCTCCTACAATGAGCAGTTCTTC.